This TCR beta chain is from a study of response to subunit inactivated influenza vaccine. Study-level findings and limits: Few new T cells, the authors suggested, are recruited by each seasonal influenza vaccination.

MiXCR, run by TCRdb on the RT-PCR reads, gives a single entry per CDR3 protein. The sample holds about 190,000 distinct CDR3 sequences, approximately 15% seen once. This clonotype appeared a few times. The target antigen is unknown. The clonotype was recovered from a man in his forties or fifties who received an inactivated influenza vaccine. The sequenced sample was CD8+ T cells sorted from PBMCs, obtained 4 to 6 days after vaccination.

CDR3 nucleotide sequence: TGTGCCAGCAGTGGAATCCCCGGGAAGGGCAATCAGCCCCAGCATTTT. It yields the protein CASSGIPGKGNQPQHF. The chain employs TRBV6-1 and TRBJ1-5, with D uncertain. The V end was cut by 4 bases, the J end by 2 bases, with 15 bases between. The CDR3 is made up of 16 amino acids. Germline assignment: CDR1 MNHNS and CDR2 SASEGT.